Each of the 7 T cell receptor beta chains below was sequenced from the same sample in a study of CD8+ T cells in alopecia areata. The authors extracted RNA and reverse transcribed it into cDNA as the sequencing template. Data came from immunoSEQ multiplex PCR; TCRdb stores just in-frame clones and leaves some out. This sample carries 200,000 to 300,000 clones, none of them present only once. The study sorted pooled cutaneous lymph node cells by CD4, CD8alpha, NKG2D, NKG2ACE and other markers. The sample taken for sequencing was CD4+ T cells sorted from a lymph node. Receptors originate from a C3H/HeJ mouse with alopecia areata. The mouse strain carries the MHC haplotype H2-k.

For this clone: Germline and genes: mouse. The read terminates 4 residues before the CDR3 end, so the remaining end is supplied by the germline J gene. In the same sample, other DNA sequences code for this CDR3. The chain combines TRBV5 with TRBJ2-5; tentatively, D is TRBD2 (6 bases). Trimming took 4 bases from V and 2 from J, leaving 13 bases between them. Germline V gene data show CDR1 as LGHNA and CDR2 as YNLKQL (reference sequence). The CDR3 covers 15 residues. The covered CDR3 bases are TGTGCCAGCAGCCCCTTGACGGGGGGCCAAGAC. It codes for CASSPLTGGQD. The full CDR3 sequence reads CASSPLTGGQDTQYF.

In regard to this clone: Gene names are mouse gene names. Read data end 4 residues before the CDR3 end; the end is taken from the germline J gene. The chain employs TRBV13-3 and TRBJ1-2; no clear D gene. The CDR3 spans 12 residues. CDR1 is NNHDY and CDR2 is SYVADS in the germline V gene. The germline V and J ends were trimmed by 0 bases and 3 bases, with 3 bases remaining between them. CDR3 amino acids: CASSDAHSDYTF. The covered CDR3 bases are TGTGCCAGCAGTGATGCTCACTCC.

This clone was counted between two and nine times. Germline and genes: mouse. The read comes to an end 4 residues before the CDR3 does, leaving the germline J gene to fill in the end. This chain joins TRBV13-3 and TRBJ2-2, with 7 bases aligning to TRBD1. Germline V lookup: CDR1 NNHDY, CDR2 SYVADS. The CDR3 is 16 residues long. V shed 2 bases and J 3 bases; nucleotides not matched to a gene: 7. Incomplete CDR3 DNA: TGTGCCAGCAGTGAGCCCTCGACAGGGCACACCGGG. Its protein product is CASSEPSTGHTG. The complete CDR3 sequence is CASSEPSTGHTGQLYF.

Remarks on this clone: Genes and germline come from the mouse. The read falls 4 residues short of the CDR3 end, and the missing part is taken from the germline J gene. V gene TRBV19 combines with J gene TRBJ2-2, with 7 nucleotides matching TRBD1. Losses at the gene ends were 10 bases for V and 2 bases for J; bases not matched to a gene: 11. The CDR3 loop spans 15 amino acids. Germline CDR1 is FNHDT and CDR2 is SITEND (reference sequence). Partial CDR3 DNA: TGTGCCGCCGCCCAGGGGGAAGGGAACACCGGG. It yields the protein CAAAQGEGNTG. The CDR3 as a whole reads CAAAQGEGNTGQLYF.

A word on this clone: Gene names refer to mouse genes. Read data end 4 residues before the CDR3 end; the end is taken from the germline J gene. The V gene is TRBV5, the J gene TRBJ2-4; a weak D match, TRBD1 (6 bases). There are 14 residues in the CDR3. Trimming cost V 4 bases and J 0 bases, with 8 bases left between them. CDR1 is LGHNA and CDR2 is YNLKQL in the germline V gene (reference sequence). The CDR3 reads CASSPGQSQNTLYF. The CDR3 bases that were read are TGTGCCAGCAGCCCCGGACAGAGTCAAAAC.

In its sample, this clone was seen a few times. Gene names and germline match the mouse. The observed sequence ends 3 residues before the CDR3 terminus, with the missing tail filled in from the germline J gene. This same CDR3 is encoded by further DNA sequences in the sample. The chain has TRBV13-3 and TRBJ1-6, with 7 bases identical to TRBD1. TRBJ1-6 counts as an open reading frame of uncertain function. Germline V gives CDR1 NNHDY, CDR2 SYVADS. Trimming removed 4 bases from V and 6 bases from J; junction bases left unmatched: 1. The CDR3 consists of 13 residues. The sequenced CDR3 bases are TGTGCCAGCAGTCGGGACAGTAATTCGCCC. Protein: CASSRDSNSP. The complete CDR3 reads CASSRDSNSPLYF.

This clone occurred a few times. Gene names are the mouse ones. Read sequence stops 4 residues before the CDR3 end, and the germline J gene provides the missing end. The V and J genes are TRBV13-2 and TRBJ2-7, with a weak D call TRBD1 (5 bases). Germline-derived CDR1 and CDR2 are NNHNN and SYGAGS (reference sequence). The CDR3 extends over 12 amino acids. Incomplete CDR3 DNA: TGTGCCAGCGGCCTCGACAGATAT. This sequence encodes CASGLDRY. The full CDR3 protein is CASGLDRYEQYF.